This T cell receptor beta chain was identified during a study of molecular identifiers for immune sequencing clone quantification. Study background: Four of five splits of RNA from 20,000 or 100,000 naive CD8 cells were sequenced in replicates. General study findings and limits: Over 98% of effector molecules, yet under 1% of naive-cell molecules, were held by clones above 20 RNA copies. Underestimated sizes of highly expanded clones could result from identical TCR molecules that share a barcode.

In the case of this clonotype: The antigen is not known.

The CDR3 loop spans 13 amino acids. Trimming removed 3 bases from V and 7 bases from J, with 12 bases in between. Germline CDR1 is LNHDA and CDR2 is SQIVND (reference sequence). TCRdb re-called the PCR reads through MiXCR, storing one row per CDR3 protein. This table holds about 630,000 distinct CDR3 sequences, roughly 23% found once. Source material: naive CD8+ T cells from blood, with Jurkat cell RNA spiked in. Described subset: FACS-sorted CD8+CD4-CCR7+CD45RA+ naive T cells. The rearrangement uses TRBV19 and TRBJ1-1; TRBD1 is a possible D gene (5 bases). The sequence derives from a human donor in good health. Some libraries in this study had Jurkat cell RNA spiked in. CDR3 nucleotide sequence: TGTGCCAGTAGTATTGCAGGGTATAATGAAGCTTTCTTT. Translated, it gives CASSIAGYNEAFF.